The sequence of this T cell receptor (beta chain) was determined in a study of blood T cell repertoires in COVID-19. The CDR3 covers 15 residues. V was clipped by 3 bases and J by 0 bases; unmatched bases: 3. Germline-derived CDR1 and CDR2 are DFQATT and SNEGSKA (reference sequence). TCRdb's table, derived via immunoSEQ multiplex PCR, lists solely in-frame clones and lacks some. The repertoire includes about 300,000 clones, about 90% of them detected once, and less than 3.5% sits in the top ten. Clinical history reported by participants formed the basis on which cohorts were assigned. The sample consisted of PBMCs or T cells enriched from blood (not recorded which). The TCR sequence derives from a woman between 45 and 65 years old who had been exposed to COVID-19. The chain combines TRBV20-1 with TRBJ2-5; 11 positions agree with TRBD2. The CDR3 region is CSASPSGGYQETQYF. CDR3 bases: TGCAGTGCTAGTCCTAGCGGGGGGTACCAAGAGACCCAGTACTTC.